The subject of this entry is one T cell receptor (beta chain). A few counts support this clone. Its antigen remains unidentified. No much larger clone exists at a distance of one base, and base qualities are not known. From the cysteine through the phenylalanine, the CDR3 covers 12 amino acids. Here the CDR3 DNA is all that survives: 36 bases in frame from base 1. The germline V gene supplies CDR1 KGHDR and CDR2 SFDVKD. Trimming removed 5 bases from V and 5 bases from J, leaving 8 bases between the germline ends. The sample originates from a study of control samples from healthy donors and cancer patients (dated by TCRdb to 2018 to 2020). Receptor libraries were prepared by the immunoSEQ multiplex PCR assay. In its TCRdb copy, this immuneACCESS table keeps in-frame sequences only and misses some clones. Where compared with another copy, unresolved V genes explain less than half of these, and the others have no known cause. This sample gives around 84,000 clones in total; 75% to 85% of them show up just once. The ten largest clones represent roughly 10% of the sample.

Sequencing used PBMCs. The sequence derives from a man in his fifties or sixties with head and neck cancer. This sequence uses TRBV24-1 and TRBJ1-2; TRBD1 is perhaps the D gene, given 6 matching bases. The CDR3 is CATSAQGYGYTF. DNA sequence: TGTGCCACCAGTGCACAGGGTTATGGCTACACCTTC.